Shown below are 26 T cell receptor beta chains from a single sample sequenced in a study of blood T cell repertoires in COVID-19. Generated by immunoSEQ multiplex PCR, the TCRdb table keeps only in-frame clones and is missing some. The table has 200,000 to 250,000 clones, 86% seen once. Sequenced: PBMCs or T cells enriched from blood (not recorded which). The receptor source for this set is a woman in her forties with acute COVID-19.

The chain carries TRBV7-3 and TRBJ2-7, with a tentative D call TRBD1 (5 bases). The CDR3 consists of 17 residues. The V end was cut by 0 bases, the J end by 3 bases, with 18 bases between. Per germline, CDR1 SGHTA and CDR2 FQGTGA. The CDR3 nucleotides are TGTGCCAGCAGCTTAACGGAAAGACACCCGACAGACTACGAGCAGTACTTC. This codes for CASSLTERHPTDYEQYF.

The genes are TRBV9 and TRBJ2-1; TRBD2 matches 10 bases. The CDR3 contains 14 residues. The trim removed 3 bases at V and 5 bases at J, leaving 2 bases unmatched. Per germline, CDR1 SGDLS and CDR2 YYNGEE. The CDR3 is CASSASGSNNEQFF. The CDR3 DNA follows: TGTGCCAGCAGCGCTAGCGGGAGTAACAATGAGCAGTTCTTC.

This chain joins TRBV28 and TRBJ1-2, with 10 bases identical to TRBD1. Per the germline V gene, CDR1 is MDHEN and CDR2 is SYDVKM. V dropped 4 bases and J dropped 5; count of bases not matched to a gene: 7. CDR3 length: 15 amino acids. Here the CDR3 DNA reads TGTGCCAGCAGTTCCGGGACAGGGGATGGTTATGGCTACACCTTC. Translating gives CASSSGTGDGYGYTF.

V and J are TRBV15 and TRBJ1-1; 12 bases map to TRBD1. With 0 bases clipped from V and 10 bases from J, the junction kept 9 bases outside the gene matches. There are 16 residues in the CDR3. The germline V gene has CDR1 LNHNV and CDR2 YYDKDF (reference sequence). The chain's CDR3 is CATSRDSGQGARGAFF. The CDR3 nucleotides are TGTGCCACCAGCAGAGATTCGGGACAGGGGGCGCGTGGAGCTTTCTTT. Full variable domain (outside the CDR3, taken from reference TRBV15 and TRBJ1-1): DAMVIQNPRYQVTQFGKPVTLSCSQTLNHNVMYWYQQKSSQAPKLLFHYYDKDFNNEADTPDNFQSRRPNTSFCFLDIRSPGLGDTAMYLCATSRDSGQGARGAFFGQGTRLTVV.

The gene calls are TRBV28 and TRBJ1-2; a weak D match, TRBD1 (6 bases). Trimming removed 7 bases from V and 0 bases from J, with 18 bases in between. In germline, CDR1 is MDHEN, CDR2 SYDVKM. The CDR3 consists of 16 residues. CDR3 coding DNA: TGTGCCAGCATCCCCGGGGGGGGCAGCCCTAACTATGGCTACACCTTC. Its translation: CASIPGGGSPNYGYTF.

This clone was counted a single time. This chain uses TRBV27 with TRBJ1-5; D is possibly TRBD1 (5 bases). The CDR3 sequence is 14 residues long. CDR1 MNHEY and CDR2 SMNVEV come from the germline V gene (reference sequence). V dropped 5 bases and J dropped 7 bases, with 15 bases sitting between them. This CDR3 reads CASSGLGGKQPQHF. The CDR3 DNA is TGTGCCAGCAGTGGTTTGGGGGGGAAACAGCCCCAGCATTTT.

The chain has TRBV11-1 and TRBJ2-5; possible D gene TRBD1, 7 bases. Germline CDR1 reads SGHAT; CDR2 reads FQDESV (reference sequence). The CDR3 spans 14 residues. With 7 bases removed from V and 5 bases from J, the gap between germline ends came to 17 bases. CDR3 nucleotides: TGTGCCAGCACCGCCGACAGGGCGGGGGAGACCCAGTACTTC. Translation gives CASTADRAGETQYF. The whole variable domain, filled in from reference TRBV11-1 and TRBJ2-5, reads EAEVAQSPRYKITEKSQAVAFWCDPISGHATLYWYRQILGQGPELLVQFQDESVVDDSQLPKDRFSAERLKGVDSTLKIQPAELGDSAMYLCASTADRAGETQYFGPGTRLLVL.

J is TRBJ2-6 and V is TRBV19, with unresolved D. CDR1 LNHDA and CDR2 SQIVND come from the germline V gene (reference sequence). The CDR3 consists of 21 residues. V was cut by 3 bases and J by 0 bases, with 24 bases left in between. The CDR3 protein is CASSMRLPSGFSSSGANVLTF. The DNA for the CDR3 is TGTGCCAGTAGTATGAGGCTTCCGAGTGGGTTCTCATCCTCTGGGGCCAACGTCCTGACTTTC.

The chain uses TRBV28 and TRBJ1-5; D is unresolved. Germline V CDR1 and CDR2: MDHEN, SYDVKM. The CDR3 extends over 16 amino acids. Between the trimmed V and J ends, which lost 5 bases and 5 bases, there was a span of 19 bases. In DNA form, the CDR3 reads TGTGCCAGCAGTCCCAGCCGGATAGTGAGGGATCAGCCCCAGCATTTT. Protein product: CASSPSRIVRDQPQHF.

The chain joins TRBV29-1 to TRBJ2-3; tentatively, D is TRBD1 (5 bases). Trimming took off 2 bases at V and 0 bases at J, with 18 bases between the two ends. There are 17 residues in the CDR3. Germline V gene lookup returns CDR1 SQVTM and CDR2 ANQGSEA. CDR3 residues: CSVETHGARDSTDTQYF. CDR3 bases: TGCAGCGTTGAAACCCATGGAGCCAGGGATAGCACAGATACGCAGTATTTT.

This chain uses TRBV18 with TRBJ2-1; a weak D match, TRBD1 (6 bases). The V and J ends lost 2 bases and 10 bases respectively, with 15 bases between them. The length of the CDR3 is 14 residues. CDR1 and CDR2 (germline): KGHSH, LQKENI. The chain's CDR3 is CASSPTQGKEEQFF. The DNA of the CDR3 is TGTGCCAGCTCACCAACGCAGGGGAAGGAGGAGCAGTTCTTC.

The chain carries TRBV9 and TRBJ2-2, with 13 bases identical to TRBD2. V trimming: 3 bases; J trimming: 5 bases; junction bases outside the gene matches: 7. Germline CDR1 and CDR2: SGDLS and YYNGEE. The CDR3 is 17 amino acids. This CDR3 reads CASSARTSGSVTGELFF. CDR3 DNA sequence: TGTGCCAGCAGCGCCCGGACTAGCGGGAGTGTGACCGGGGAGCTGTTTTTT.

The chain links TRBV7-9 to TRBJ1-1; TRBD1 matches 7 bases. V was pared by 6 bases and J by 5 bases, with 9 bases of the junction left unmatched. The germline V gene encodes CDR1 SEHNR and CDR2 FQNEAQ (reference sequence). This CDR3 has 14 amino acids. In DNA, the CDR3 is TGTGCCAGCAGATCAGGGGGAAGAGGGACTGAAGCTTTCTTT. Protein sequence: CASRSGGRGTEAFF.

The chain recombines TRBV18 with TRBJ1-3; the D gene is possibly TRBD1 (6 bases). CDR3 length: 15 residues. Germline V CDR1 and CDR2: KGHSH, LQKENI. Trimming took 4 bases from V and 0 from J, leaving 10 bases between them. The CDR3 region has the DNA TGTGCCAGCTCACTCTCGGACAGCTCTGGAAACACCATATATTTT. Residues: CASSLSDSSGNTIYF. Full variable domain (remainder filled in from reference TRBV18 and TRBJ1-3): NAGVMQNPRHLVRRRGQEARLRCSPMKGHSHVYWYRQLPEEGLKFMVYLQKENIIDESGMPKERFSAEFPKEGPSILRIQQVVRGDSAAYFCASSLSDSSGNTIYFGEGSWLTVV.

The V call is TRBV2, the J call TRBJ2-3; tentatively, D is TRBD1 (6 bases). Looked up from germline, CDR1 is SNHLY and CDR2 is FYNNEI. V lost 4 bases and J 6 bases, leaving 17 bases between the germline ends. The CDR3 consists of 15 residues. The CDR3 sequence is CASSVSGASGDTQYF. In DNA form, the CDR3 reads TGTGCCAGCAGTGTCTCAGGGGCCTCAGGGGATACGCAGTATTTT.

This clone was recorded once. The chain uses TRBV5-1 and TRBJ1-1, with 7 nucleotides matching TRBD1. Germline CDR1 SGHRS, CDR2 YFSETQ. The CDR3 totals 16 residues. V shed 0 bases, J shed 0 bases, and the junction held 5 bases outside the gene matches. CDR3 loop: CASSLASGGMNTEAFF. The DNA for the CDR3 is TGCGCCAGCAGCTTGGCTTCAGGGGGTATGAACACTGAAGCTTTCTTT.

CDR3 sequence reads: CASGQGAGQPQHF. CDR3 nucleotide sequence: TGTGCCAGTGGACAGGGGGCGGGTCAGCCCCAGCATTTT. The V gene is TRBV6-5, the J gene TRBJ1-5, with 11 bases that match TRBD1. The length of the CDR3 is 13 residues. J lost 6 bases, V lost 9 bases, and 4 bases had no gene match. From germline, CDR1 is MNHEY and CDR2 SVGAGI.

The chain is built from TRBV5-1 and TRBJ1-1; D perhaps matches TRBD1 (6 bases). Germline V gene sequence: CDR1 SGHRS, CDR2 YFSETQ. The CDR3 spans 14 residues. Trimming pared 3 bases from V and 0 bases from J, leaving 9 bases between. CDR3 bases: TGCGCCAGCAGCTCAGGGGAGATGAACACTGAAGCTTTCTTT. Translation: CASSSGEMNTEAFF.

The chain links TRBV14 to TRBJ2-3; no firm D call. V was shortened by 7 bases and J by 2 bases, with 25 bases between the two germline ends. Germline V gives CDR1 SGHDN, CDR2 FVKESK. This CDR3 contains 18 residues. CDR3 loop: CASNAGYRRADDTDTQYF. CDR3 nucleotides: TGTGCCAGCAACGCCGGGTATCGAAGAGCAGACGACACAGATACGCAGTATTTT.

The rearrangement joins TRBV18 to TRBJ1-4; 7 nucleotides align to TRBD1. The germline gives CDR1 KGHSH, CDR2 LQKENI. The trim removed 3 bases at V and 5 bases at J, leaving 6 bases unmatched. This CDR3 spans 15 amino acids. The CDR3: CASSPSGTENEKLFF. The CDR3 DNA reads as TGTGCCAGCTCACCTTCCGGGACAGAAAATGAAAAACTGTTTTTT.

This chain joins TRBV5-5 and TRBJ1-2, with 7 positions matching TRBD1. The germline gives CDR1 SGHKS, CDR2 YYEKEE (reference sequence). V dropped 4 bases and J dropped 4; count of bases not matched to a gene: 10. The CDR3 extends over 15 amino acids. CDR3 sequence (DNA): TGTGCCAGCAGCAACAGGGGCGGGGGGACCTATGGCTACACCTTC. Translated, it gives CASSNRGGGTYGYTF.

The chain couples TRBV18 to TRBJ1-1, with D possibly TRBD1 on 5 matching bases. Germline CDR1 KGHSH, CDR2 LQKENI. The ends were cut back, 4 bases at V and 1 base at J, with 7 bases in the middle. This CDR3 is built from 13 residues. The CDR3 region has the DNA TGTGCCAGCTCACGCGGGGCGAACACTGAAGCTTTCTTT. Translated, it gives CASSRGANTEAFF.

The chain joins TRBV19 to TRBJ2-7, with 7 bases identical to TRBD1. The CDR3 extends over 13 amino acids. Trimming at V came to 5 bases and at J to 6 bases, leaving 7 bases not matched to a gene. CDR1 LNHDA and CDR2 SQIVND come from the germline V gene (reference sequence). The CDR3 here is CASSLQGVGEQYF. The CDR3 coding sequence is TGTGCCAGTAGTCTCCAGGGGGTGGGCGAGCAGTACTTC.

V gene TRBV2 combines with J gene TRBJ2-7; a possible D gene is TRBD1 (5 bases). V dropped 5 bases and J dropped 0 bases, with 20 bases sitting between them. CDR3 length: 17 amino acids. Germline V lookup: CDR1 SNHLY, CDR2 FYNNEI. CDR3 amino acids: CASSRQLTGSSSYEQYF. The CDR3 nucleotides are TGTGCCAGCAGTCGCCAATTAACAGGCAGCAGCTCCTACGAGCAGTACTTC.

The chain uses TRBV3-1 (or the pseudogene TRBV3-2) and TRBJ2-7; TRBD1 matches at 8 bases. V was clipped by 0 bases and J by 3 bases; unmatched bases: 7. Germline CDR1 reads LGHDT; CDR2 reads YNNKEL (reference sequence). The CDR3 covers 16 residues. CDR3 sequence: CASSQDRLGQGYEQYF. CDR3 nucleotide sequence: TGTGCCAGCAGCCAAGATCGATTAGGACAGGGCTACGAGCAGTACTTC.

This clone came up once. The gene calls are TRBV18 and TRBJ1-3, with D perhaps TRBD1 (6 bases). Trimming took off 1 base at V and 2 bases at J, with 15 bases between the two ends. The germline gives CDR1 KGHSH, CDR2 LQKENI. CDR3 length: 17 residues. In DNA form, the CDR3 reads TGTGCCAGCTCACCACAGACAGGTGGTATCACTGGAAACACCATATATTTT. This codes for CASSPQTGGITGNTIYF.